Listed below are T cell receptor beta chains from one sample, sequenced in a study of PD-1 blockade in classical Hodgkin lymphoma. Sequenced by immunoSEQ multiplex PCR; TCRdb stores in-frame clones only, minus some. Among more than 85,000 clones, about 92% were seen once, and the ten largest hold under 20%. The material sequenced was peripheral blood mononuclear cells (PBMCs), taken before the fourth cycle of nivolumab. Receptors originate from a human donor with classical Hodgkin lymphoma. The CDR3 runs from the conserved cysteine through the conserved F or W. D genes are given only for firm matches. Clone size is given for some rows only: seen once, a few or many times, or a class if the clone is expanded.

d_call j_call clone_size v_call cdr3_aa cdr3_nt
TRBD1 TRBJ2-2 few TRBV29-1 CSTRTGANTGELFF TGCAGCACCCGGACAGGGGCGAACACCGGGGAGCTGTTTTTT
NA TRBJ1-1 NA TRBV7-9 CASSPPEPRNTEAFF TGTGCCAGCAGCCCACCGGAGCCCCGGAACACTGAAGCTTTCTTT
TRBD2 TRBJ2-7 once TRBV4-3 CASSQGVLAAYEQYF TGCGCCAGCAGCCAAGGCGTACTAGCGGCTTACGAGCAGTACTTC
NA TRBJ2-7 once TRBV6-5 CASRRREPLGEYF TGTGCCAGCAGGCGTCGGGAGCCACTGGGAGAGTACTTC
TRBD1 TRBJ2-7 NA TRBV5-1 CASSTGQGAGEQYF TGCGCCAGCAGCACGGGACAGGGGGCAGGCGAGCAGTACTTC
NA TRBJ1-3 NA TRBV6-1 CASSSLRGSGNTIYF TGTGCCAGCAGTTCATTGAGGGGCTCTGGAAACACCATATATTTT
NA TRBJ1-4 NA TRBV6-6 CASSTIGQTYNEKLFF TGTGCCAGCAGCACAATAGGACAGACCTACAATGAAAAACTGTTTTTT
NA TRBJ1-5 once TRBV27 CASSLYRDTYSNQPQHF TGTGCCAGCAGTTTATACCGAGACACTTATAGCAATCAGCCCCAGCATTTT
NA TRBJ1-1 NA TRBV11-2 CASSLFLGDKNTEAFF TGTGCCAGCAGCTTATTCCTCGGCGATAAAAACACTGAAGCTTTCTTT
NA TRBJ1-5 NA TRBV28 CASSLLGTQDQPQHF TGTGCCAGCAGTTTGCTAGGTACACAGGATCAGCCCCAGCATTTT